This T cell receptor beta chain was recorded in a study of control samples from healthy donors and cancer patients. This CDR3 comprises 13 residues. Looked up from germline, CDR1 is KGHDR and CDR2 is SFDVKD. The J segment lost 6 bases and the V segment lost 2 bases, leaving 2 bases of the junction unmatched. Profiled with immunoSEQ multiplex PCR; TCRdb holds only in-frame clones, not every one. The data contain approximately 100,000 clones, more than 70% of them singletons. Sequenced input: blood. The TCR sequence derives from a woman aged 35 to 49 in good health. This rearrangement joins TRBV24-1 to TRBJ1-2, with 7 bases matching TRBD1. This CDR3 reads CATSDSDRDGYTF. The DNA for the CDR3 is TGTGCCACCAGTGATTCAGACAGGGATGGCTACACCTTC.